One T cell receptor (beta chain) is described in this entry. Its specificity is unknown. The germline V gene encodes CDR1 MNHNY and CDR2 SVGAGI (reference sequence). The V segment lost 7 bases and the J segment 6 bases; nucleotides outside the gene matches: 10. The CDR3 runs 14 residues. The use of a sample-barcoded 5' primer and a J-beta primer mix characterized a second PCR of 7 to 11 cycles. In TCRdb, the 5' RACE reads were re-called with MiXCR into one record per CDR3 protein. This repertoire shows 1.2 million to 1.5 million distinct CDR3 sequences, around two fifths found once; its top ten account for roughly 7.7%. This record belongs to a study of blood T cells in healthy people across ages. Study-wide results and caveats: Greater diversity and more naive CD4+ cells were seen in long-lived donors than in aged donors. Roughly linear age-related decline in beta diversity appeared, significant by age around 40. The study could not conclusively compare naive and antigen-experienced cells, given its unsorted PBMCs.

Sequenced sample: blood. The source is a woman between 18 and 30 years old in good health. The chain links TRBV6-6 to TRBJ2-7; TRBD2 agrees at 9 bases. CDR3 bases: TGTGCCAGCAACCAAGGGCCTAGCGGGGCCGAGCAGTACTTC. It codes for CASNQGPSGAEQYF.